Reported below is one TCR beta chain. Its target is unknown. These data come from a study of T cells expressing NK-cell markers. About the research overall: Sorted CD3+CD56-NKG2C+, CD3+CD56+NKG2C- and CD3+CD56+NKG2C+ T cells were the source of the TCR beta repertoires.

The CDR3 is made up of 13 amino acids. CDR1 and CDR2 from the germline V gene are SQVTM and ANQGSEA. General observations from the study: A range of about 1.0-8% of CD8+ T cells consisted of dominant NKG2C+ clonotypes in roughly 6 donors.

Each CDR3 protein gets one entry in TCRdb, which reprocessed the 5' RACE reads and gives no DNA. With about half a million distinct CDR3 sequences in the sample, the ten largest clones hold 1.4%. The gene calls are TRBV29-1 and TRBJ2-7; TCRdb names TRBD1, which stays unverified in the absence of DNA. The source material was blood T cells: a sorted CD56 or NKG2C T cell subset, CD4+ or CD8+ T cells, or bulk PBMC T cells (not recorded which). The sequence was collected from a woman aged 45-60 years in good health. The CDR3 sequence: CSVRRDRDYEQYF.